This TCR beta chain was profiled in a study of T-cell memory formation after mild COVID-19. Each CDR3 protein is one row after TCRdb ran MiXCR on the 5' RACE reads. The repertoire holds 200,000 or so distinct CDR3 sequences, with about a sixth as singletons. V was trimmed by 2 bases and J by 11 bases, leaving 21 bases between them. Germline CDR1 is MNHEY and CDR2 is SVGAGI. The CDR3 sequence is 15 residues long. Only one count was recorded for this clonotype. This clonotype was sampled from an adult woman who had mild COVID-19 (a few samples of this study predate the infection). Cell type and time point are not known. The chain employs TRBV6-5 and TRBJ1-2; the D gene is possibly TRBD1 (5 bases). Sequencing was performed on PBMCs or a T cell subset sorted from them (not recorded which). CDR3 loop: CASSYTTGTQGPYTF. In nucleotides, the CDR3 is TGTGCCAGCAGTTACACTACCGGGACGCAGGGACCGTACACCTTC.